This T cell receptor beta chain originates from a study of blood T cell repertoires in COVID-19. Study overall: The study drew acute and convalescent COVID-19 samples from the United States, Italy and Spain.

Profiled with immunoSEQ multiplex PCR; TCRdb holds only in-frame clones, not every one. The sample lists a few hundred thousand clones; 82% were seen once. Each participant's cohort was designated according to participant-reported clinical history. Trimming pared 3 bases from V and 7 bases from J, leaving 9 bases between. Germline lookup yields CDR1 DFQATT and CDR2 SNEGSKA (reference sequence). The CDR3 loop spans 11 amino acids. Sequenced input: PBMCs or T cells enriched from blood (not recorded which). The rearrangement joins TRBV20-1 to TRBJ1-1, with D possibly matching TRBD1 (5 bases). The receptor was derived from a man in his forties who had been exposed to COVID-19. The CDR3: CSASSQGEAFF. The DNA for the CDR3 is TGCAGTGCTAGTTCGCAGGGTGAAGCTTTCTTT.